This T cell receptor beta chain is from a study of cytomegalovirus exposure and HLA in healthy donors. PCR amplification relied on 60 Vbeta primers (plus 13 Jbeta primers). Clones were sequenced by immunoSEQ multiplex PCR, and TCRdb holds only the in-frame ones, with some missing. The sample comprises a few hundred thousand clones, 70% to 90% of which are singletons, and 2% to 2.5% rests with the top ten. The germline V gene has CDR1 SGHAT and CDR2 FQNNGV. The V end was cut by 1 base, the J end by 8 bases, with 12 bases between. The CDR3 sequence is 14 residues long. The TCR comes from a woman in her thirties or forties in good health and CMV-seropositive. The chain uses TRBV11-2 and TRBJ2-1; perhaps TRBD2 as D (6 bases). The sample consisted of PBMCs. This chain's CDR3 is CASSLGLARDEQFF. DNA for the CDR3: TGTGCCAGCAGCTTAGGGCTAGCGAGGGATGAGCAGTTCTTC. Combining the CDR3 with reference TRBV11-2 and TRBJ2-1 gives the whole variable domain EAGVAQSPRYKIIEKRQSVAFWCNPISGHATLYWYQQILGQGPKLLIQFQNNGVVDDSQLPKDRFSAERLKGVDSTLKIQPAKLEDSAVYLCASSLGLARDEQFFGPGTRLTVL.